The 18 T cell receptor beta chains listed next were all sequenced from one sample in a study of T cell repertoires in cytomegalovirus infection. The antigens for these receptors are not known. TCRdb processed the reads anew with MiXCR; each CDR3 protein has one entry. Seen here are 700,000 to 900,000 distinct CDR3 sequences, almost 30% observed once, and the top ten hold 10% to 15%. Sample: cultured CD8+ T cells from PBMCs, taken from culture after CMV antigen stimulation. The origin of the receptors is a human donor in good health (CMV status not recorded). Some clones in this sample may be carry-over from other donors' samples.

This clonotype was seen only a few times. V and J are TRBV7-8 and TRBJ2-1; 11 positions match TRBD1. CDR1 is SGHVS, CDR2 FQNEAQ, per germline. The CDR3 runs to 15 residues. Trimming cost V 3 bases and J 9 bases; bases outside gene matches: 7. Here the CDR3 reads CASSFRTGGWGEQFF. In DNA form, the CDR3 reads TGTGCCAGCAGCTTCCGGACAGGGGGCTGGGGTGAGCAGTTCTTC.

This rearrangement joins TRBV27 to TRBJ2-7; D might be TRBD2 (6 bases). The CDR3 has 13 residues. Germline V gene lookup returns CDR1 MNHEY and CDR2 SMNVEV (reference sequence). Trimming took 6 bases from V and 7 from J, leaving 16 bases between them. Written as DNA, the CDR3 is TGTGCCAGCAGCTGGGGACGGGGGAAGGAGCAGTACTTC. The encoded protein is CASSWGRGKEQYF.

This clonotype was counted only a few times. This chain joins TRBV7-9 and TRBJ2-1; D gene ambiguous. The V end was cut by 8 bases, the J end by 8 bases, with 10 bases between. Per germline, CDR1 SEHNR and CDR2 FQNEAQ (reference sequence). This CDR3 region has 11 residues. As DNA, the CDR3 is TGTGCCAGCGCCGGCCCCCATGAGCAGTTCTTC. Amino acid sequence: CASAGPHEQFF.

Many counts were recorded for this clonotype. The CDR3 reads CASSLVVTGSYGYTF. CDR3 in DNA: TGTGCCAGCAGCTTAGTCGTAACAGGGTCCTATGGCTACACCTTC. This rearrangement joins TRBV7-9 to TRBJ1-2; D is possibly TRBD1 (6 bases). Looked up from germline, CDR1 is SEHNR and CDR2 is FQNEAQ (reference sequence). The CDR3 consists of 15 residues. The V end lost 1 base, the J end lost 4 bases, and 13 bases lay between the germline ends.

This clonotype was seen at least ten times. V and J are TRBV7-2 and TRBJ1-5, with D perhaps matching TRBD1 (5 bases). The V end was cut by 1 base, the J end by 5 bases, with 9 bases between. Germline V CDR1 and CDR2: SGHTA, FQGNSA. This CDR3 region has 14 residues. The chain's CDR3 is CASSLEQGDQPQHF. The CDR3 nucleotides are TGTGCCAGCAGCTTAGAGCAGGGAGATCAGCCCCAGCATTTT.

CDR3 bases: TGTGCCAGCAGCCCTGGACTAGCGGGGGGGCCGCAGAGAGAGACCCAGTACTTC. It encodes CASSPGLAGGPQRETQYF. The chain joins TRBV7-2 to TRBJ2-5; 15 nucleotides match TRBD2. V lost 5 bases and J lost 4; bases outside the gene matches: 11. The length of the CDR3 is 18 residues. CDR1 and CDR2 (germline): SGHTA, FQGNSA.

The rearrangement uses TRBV6-5 and TRBJ2-2; D is unresolved. Trimming took 7 bases from V and 3 from J, leaving 9 bases between them. The CDR3 covers 13 residues. CDR1 and CDR2 (germline): MNHEY, SVGAGI. The CDR3 DNA reads TGTGCCAGCACCGGAGCCTACACCGGGGAGCTGTTTTTT. It specifies CASTGAYTGELFF.

This clonotype was observed many times. J is TRBJ2-7 and V is TRBV28; 7 bases map to TRBD1. The CDR3 runs 15 residues. The junction had 12 bases not matched to a gene; V was cut back by 6 bases and J by 4 bases. Per the germline V gene, CDR1 is MDHEN and CDR2 is SYDVKM. The CDR3 DNA follows: TGTGCCAGCAGGTCGCCGGGACAGCGGATTTACGAGCAGTACGTC. Its protein product is CASRSPGQRIYEQYV.

The genes are TRBV4-2 and TRBJ2-1; 9 positions match TRBD1. This CDR3 region has 15 residues. J lost 5 bases, V lost 4 bases, and 6 bases had no gene match. The germline V gene has CDR1 LGHNA and CDR2 YNFKEQ. CDR3 DNA: TGTGCCAGCAGCCCGAGGACAGGGGACAACAATGAGCAGTTCTTC. Protein sequence: CASSPRTGDNNEQFF.

This chain links TRBV7-6 with TRBJ1-4; D remains ambiguous. The CDR3 is 13 amino acids. Germline lookup yields CDR1 SGHVS and CDR2 FNYEAQ. Deletions cut 5 bases from V and 4 bases from J, with 8 bases between. CDR3 residues: CASSTRSNEKLFF. DNA for the CDR3: TGTGCCAGCAGCACTCGTAGTAATGAAAAACTGTTTTTT. The entire variable domain, with the rest obtained from reference TRBV7-6 and TRBJ1-4, is as follows: GAGVSQSPRYKVTKRGQDVALRCDPISGHVSLYWYRQALGQGPEFLTYFNYEAQQDKSGLPNDRFSAERPEGSISTLTIQRTEQRDSAMYRCASSTRSNEKLFFGSGTQLSVL.

This clonotype was counted a few times. V and J are TRBV19 and TRBJ2-7; 10 positions agree with TRBD2. Germline values: CDR1 LNHDA, CDR2 SQIVND (reference sequence). The CDR3 runs to 15 residues. With V trimmed by 5 bases and J by 4 bases, 8 bases remained unmatched. The CDR3 bases are TGTGCCAGTAGTGAATTAGCGGGGGGTAAATACGAGCAGTACTTC. Its translation: CASSELAGGKYEQYF.

This clonotype was counted many times. The J gene is TRBJ2-1, the V gene TRBV7-6; D might be TRBD2 (6 bases). CDR1 SGHVS and CDR2 FNYEAQ come from the germline V gene. Trimming pared 5 bases from V and 0 bases from J, leaving 11 bases between. The CDR3 is 15 amino acids. The chain's CDR3 is CASSPGVNSYNEQFF. The CDR3 DNA follows: TGTGCCAGCAGCCCGGGGGTAAACTCCTACAATGAGCAGTTCTTC.

This clonotype was recorded a few times. CDR3 protein: CASTPGGTVEQYV. The CDR3 nucleotides read TGTGCCAGCACCCCAGGGGGGACAGTAGAGCAGTACGTC. The gene calls are TRBV6-2 or TRBV6-3 and TRBJ2-7, with D possibly matching TRBD1 (7 bases). CDR1 and CDR2 from the germline V gene are MNHEY and SVGEGT. V lost 7 bases and J lost 7, with 17 bases in between. The CDR3 consists of 13 residues.

The chain is built from TRBV5-4 and TRBJ1-2; no definite D call. Looked up from germline, CDR1 is SGHNT and CDR2 is YYREEE (reference sequence). This CDR3 has 14 amino acids. The ends were cut back, 0 bases at V and 2 bases at J, with 8 bases in the middle. CDR3 in amino acids: CASSLAGQNYGYTF. The DNA for the CDR3 is TGTGCCAGCAGCTTGGCCGGGCAGAACTATGGCTACACCTTC.

This clonotype was seen only a few times. This rearrangement joins TRBV12-3 or TRBV12-4 to TRBJ1-6, with unresolved D. V shed 7 bases and J shed 0 bases, with 7 bases lying between them. The CDR3 contains 14 residues. Written as DNA, the CDR3 is TGTGCCAGCATGGGGAGCTCCTATAATTCACCCCTCCACTTT. This gives the protein CASMGSSYNSPLHF.

This clonotype was seen a handful of times. The CDR3 DNA is TGTGCCAGCAGACCTCGGGGGACATCAACTAACTATGGCTACACCTTC. Its protein is CASRPRGTSTNYGYTF. The J gene is TRBJ1-2, the V gene TRBV6-6, with D possibly matching TRBD1 (6 bases). This CDR3 spans 16 amino acids. V lost 6 bases to trimming and J lost 0 bases, with 17 bases between them. Germline assignment: CDR1 MNHNY and CDR2 SVGAGI (reference sequence).

V usage is TRBV29-1 and J usage is TRBJ1-2; perhaps TRBD1 as D (6 bases). V shed 1 base and J shed 3 bases, with 9 bases lying between them. Looked up from germline, CDR1 is SQVTM and CDR2 is ANQGSEA. CDR3 length: 13 amino acids. The CDR3 DNA sequence: TGCAGCGTTGAAGCAGGGGAGGACTATGGCTACACCTTC. Translating gives CSVEAGEDYGYTF.

V gene TRBV7-3 combines with J gene TRBJ2-2, with TRBD1 identical over 11 bases. Germline V gene sequence: CDR1 SGHTA, CDR2 FQGTGA. V lost 5 bases to trimming and J lost 8 bases; unmatched junction nucleotides: 7. The CDR3 has 15 amino acids. CDR3 nucleotide sequence: TGTGCCAGCAGCCTCGGACAGGGGGCGCGGGGGGAGCTGTTTTTT. Translated, it gives CASSLGQGARGELFF.